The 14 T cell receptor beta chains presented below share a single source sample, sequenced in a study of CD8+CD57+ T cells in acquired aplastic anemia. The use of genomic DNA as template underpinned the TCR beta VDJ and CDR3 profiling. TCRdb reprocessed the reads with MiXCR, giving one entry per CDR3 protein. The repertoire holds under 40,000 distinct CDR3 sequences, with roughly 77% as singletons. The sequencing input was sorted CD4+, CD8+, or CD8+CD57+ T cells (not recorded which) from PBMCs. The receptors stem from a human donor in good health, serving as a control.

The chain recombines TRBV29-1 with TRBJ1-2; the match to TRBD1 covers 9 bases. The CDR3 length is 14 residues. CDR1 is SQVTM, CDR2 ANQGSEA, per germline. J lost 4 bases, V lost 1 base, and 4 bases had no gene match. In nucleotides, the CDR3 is TGCAGCGTTGAAGGACAGGGGGTCCTCTATGGCTACACCTTC. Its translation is CSVEGQGVLYGYTF. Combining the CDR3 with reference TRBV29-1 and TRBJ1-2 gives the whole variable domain SAVISQKPSRDICQRGTSLTIQCQVDSQVTMMFWYRQQPGQSLTLIATANQGSEATYESGFVIDKFPISRPNLTFSTLTVSNMSPEDSSIYLCSVEGQGVLYGYTFGSGTRLTVV.

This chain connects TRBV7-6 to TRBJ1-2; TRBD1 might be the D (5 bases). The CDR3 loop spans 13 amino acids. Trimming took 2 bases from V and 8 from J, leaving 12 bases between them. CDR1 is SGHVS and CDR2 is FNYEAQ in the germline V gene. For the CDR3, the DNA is TGTGCCAGCAGCTTAAGCCAGGGTCGGGGCTACACCTTC. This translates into CASSLSQGRGYTF.

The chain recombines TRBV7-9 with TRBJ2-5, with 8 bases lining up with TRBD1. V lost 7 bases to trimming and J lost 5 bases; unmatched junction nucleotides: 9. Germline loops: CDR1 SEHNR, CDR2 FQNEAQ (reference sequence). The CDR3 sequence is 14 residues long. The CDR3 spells CASTITGQGETQYF. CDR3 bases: TGTGCCAGCACGATCACCGGACAGGGTGAGACCCAGTACTTC.

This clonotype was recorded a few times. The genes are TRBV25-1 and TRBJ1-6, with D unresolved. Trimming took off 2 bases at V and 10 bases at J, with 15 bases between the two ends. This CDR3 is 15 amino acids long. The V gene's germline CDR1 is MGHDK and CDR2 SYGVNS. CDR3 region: CASSEGQRVSSPLHF. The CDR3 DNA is TGTGCCAGCAGTGAAGGCCAGAGGGTTTCGTCACCCCTCCACTTT.

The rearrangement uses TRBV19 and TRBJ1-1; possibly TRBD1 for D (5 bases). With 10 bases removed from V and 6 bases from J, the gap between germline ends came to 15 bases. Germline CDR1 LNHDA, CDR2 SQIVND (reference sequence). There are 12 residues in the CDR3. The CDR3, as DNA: TGTGCCACCTCATGGGGGGTCGCTGAAGCTTTCTTT. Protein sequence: CATSWGVAEAFF. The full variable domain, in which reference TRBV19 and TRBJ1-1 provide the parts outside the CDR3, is DGGITQSPKYLFRKEGQNVTLSCEQNLNHDAMYWYRQDPGQGLRLIYYSQIVNDFQKGDIAEGYSVSREKKESFPLTVTSAQKNPTAFYLCATSWGVAEAFFGQGTRLTVV.

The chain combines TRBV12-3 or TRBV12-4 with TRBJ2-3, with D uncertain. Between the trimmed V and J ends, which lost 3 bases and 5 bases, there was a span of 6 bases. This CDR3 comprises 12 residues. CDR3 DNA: TGTGCCAGCAGTTTTCTAGGAGATACGCAGTATTTT. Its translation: CASSFLGDTQYF.

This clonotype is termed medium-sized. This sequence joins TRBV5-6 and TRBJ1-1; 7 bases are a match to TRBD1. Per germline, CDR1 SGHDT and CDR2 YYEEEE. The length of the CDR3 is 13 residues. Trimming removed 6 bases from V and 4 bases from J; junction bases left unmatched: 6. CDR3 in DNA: TGTGCCAGCACCGAAGACAGGGTCACTGAAGCTTTCTTT. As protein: CASTEDRVTEAFF.

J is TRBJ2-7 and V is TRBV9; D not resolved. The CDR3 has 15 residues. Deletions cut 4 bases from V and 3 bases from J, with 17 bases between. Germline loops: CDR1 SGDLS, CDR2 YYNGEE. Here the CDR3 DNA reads TGTGCCAGCAGCAAAGCGCACACGGCGATCTACGAGCAGTACTTC. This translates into CASSKAHTAIYEQYF.

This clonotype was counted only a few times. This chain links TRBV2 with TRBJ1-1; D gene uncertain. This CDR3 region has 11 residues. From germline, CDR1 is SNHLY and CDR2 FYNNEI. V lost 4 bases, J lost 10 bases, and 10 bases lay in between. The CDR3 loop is CASSGGPGAFF. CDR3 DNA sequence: TGTGCCAGCAGTGGTGGGCCGGGAGCTTTCTTT. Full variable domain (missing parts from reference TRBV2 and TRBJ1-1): EPEVTQTPSHQVTQMGQEVILRCVPISNHLYFYWYRQILGQKVEFLVSFYNNEISEKSEIFDDQFSVERPDGSNFTLKIRSTKLEDSAMYFCASSGGPGAFFGQGTRLTVV.

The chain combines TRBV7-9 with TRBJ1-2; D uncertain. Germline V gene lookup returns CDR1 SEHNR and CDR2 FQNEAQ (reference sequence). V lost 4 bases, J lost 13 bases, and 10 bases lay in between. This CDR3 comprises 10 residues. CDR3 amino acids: CASSSQLGTF. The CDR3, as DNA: TGTGCCAGCAGCTCTCAATTGGGCACCTTC. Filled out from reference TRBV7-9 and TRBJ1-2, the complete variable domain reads DTGVSQNPRHKITKRGQNVTFRCDPISEHNRLYWYRQTLGQGPEFLTYFQNEAQLEKSRLLSDRFSAERPKGSFSTLEIQRTEQGDSAMYLCASSSQLGTFGSGTRLTVV.

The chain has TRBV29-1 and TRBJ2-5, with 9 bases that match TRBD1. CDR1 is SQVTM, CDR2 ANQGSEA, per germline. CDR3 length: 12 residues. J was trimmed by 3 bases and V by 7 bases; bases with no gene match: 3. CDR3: CSGRQGEETQYF. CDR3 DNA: TGCAGCGGCCGACAGGGGGAAGAGACCCAGTACTTC. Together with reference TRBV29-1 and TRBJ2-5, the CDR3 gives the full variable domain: SAVISQKPSRDICQRGTSLTIQCQVDSQVTMMFWYRQQPGQSLTLIATANQGSEATYESGFVIDKFPISRPNLTFSTLTVSNMSPEDSSIYLCSGRQGEETQYFGPGTRLLVL.

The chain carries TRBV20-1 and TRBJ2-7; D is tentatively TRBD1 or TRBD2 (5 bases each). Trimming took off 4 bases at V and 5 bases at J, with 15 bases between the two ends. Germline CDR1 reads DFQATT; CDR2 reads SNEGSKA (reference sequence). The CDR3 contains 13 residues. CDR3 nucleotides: TGCAGTGCTACCCTAGACAGTAGCGACGAGCAGTACTTC. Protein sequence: CSATLDSSDEQYF.

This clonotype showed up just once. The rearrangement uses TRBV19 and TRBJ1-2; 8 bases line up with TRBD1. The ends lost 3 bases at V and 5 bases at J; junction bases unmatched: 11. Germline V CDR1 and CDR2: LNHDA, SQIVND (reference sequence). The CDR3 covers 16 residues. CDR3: CASSMRQGTILYGYTF. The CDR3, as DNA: TGTGCCAGTAGTATGAGACAGGGGACTATCCTGTATGGCTACACCTTC.

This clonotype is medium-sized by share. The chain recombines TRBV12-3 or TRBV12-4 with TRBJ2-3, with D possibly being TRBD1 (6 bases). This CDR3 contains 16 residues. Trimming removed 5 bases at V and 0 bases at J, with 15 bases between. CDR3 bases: TGTGCCAGCAGTGGCCAACAGGGTGTTAGCACAGATACGCAGTATTTT. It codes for CASSGQQGVSTDTQYF.